These 21 T cell receptor beta chains were all obtained from the same sample, sequenced in a study of blood T cell repertoires in COVID-19. Method: immunoSEQ multiplex PCR; TCRdb's copy keeps in-frame clones and lacks some. The data contain some 490,000 clones, 75% to 90% of them singletons. Material for sequencing was PBMCs or T cells enriched from blood (not recorded which). The receptors shown here come from a woman aged 60-75 years who had recovered from COVID-19.

This chain joins TRBV11-2 and TRBJ2-6; weak D call: TRBD1 (6 bases). V lost 6 bases and J lost 0, with 9 bases in between. Germline CDR1 SGHAT, CDR2 FQNNGV. The CDR3 consists of 15 residues. Here the CDR3 reads CASREQGSGANVLTF. In DNA form, the CDR3 reads TGTGCCAGCAGAGAACAGGGCTCTGGGGCCAACGTCCTGACTTTC.

The rearrangement links TRBV3-1 (or the pseudogene TRBV3-2) to TRBJ1-1; possible D gene TRBD1, 6 bases. CDR1 and CDR2 (germline): LGHDT, YNNKEL (reference sequence). V lost 3 bases and J 4 bases, leaving 9 bases between the germline ends. The length of the CDR3 is 13 residues. CDR3 region: CASSQGAGTEAFF. In DNA, the CDR3 is TGTGCCAGCAGCCAGGGGGCGGGCACTGAAGCTTTCTTT.

V gene TRBV5-1 combines with J gene TRBJ2-7, with 11 bases fitting TRBD1. Germline CDR1 SGHRS, CDR2 YFSETQ. V lost 4 bases, J lost 6 bases, and 9 bases stayed unmatched. The CDR3 has 15 amino acids. This chain's CDR3 is CASSRGQGEVGEQYF. CDR3 DNA sequence: TGCGCCAGCAGCCGGGGACAGGGGGAAGTAGGCGAGCAGTACTTC.

This clone was detected once. The V gene is TRBV10-3, the J gene TRBJ2-7, with D perhaps TRBD1 (6 bases). V lost 4 bases and J 0 bases, leaving 13 bases between the germline ends. The CDR3 covers 15 residues. The germline CDR1 and CDR2 sequences are ENHRY and SYGVKD. The CDR3 DNA sequence: TGTGCCATCAGTGGGGGGCAGGGATTCTCCTACGAGCAGTACGTC. The encoded protein is CAISGGQGFSYEQYV.

The chain links TRBV6-2 or TRBV6-3 to TRBJ1-4; D perhaps matches TRBD1 (6 bases). The germline V and J ends were trimmed by 5 bases and 7 bases, with 20 bases remaining between them. CDR1 and CDR2 from the germline V gene are MNHEY and SVGEGT. There are 16 residues in the CDR3. For the CDR3, the DNA is TGTGCCAGCAGTGGACCAGTAGGGCTGGGGGCTGAAAAACTGTTTTTT. Its translation is CASSGPVGLGAEKLFF.

This clone has just one count. This sequence joins TRBV18 and TRBJ2-1; TRBD1 agrees at 7 bases. This CDR3 is 15 amino acids long. The trim removed 3 bases at V and 5 bases at J, leaving 7 bases unmatched. Germline CDR1 and CDR2: KGHSH and LQKENI. The CDR3 region is CASSPPGQLNNEQFF. CDR3 bases: TGTGCCAGCTCACCCCCGGGACAGCTTAACAATGAGCAGTTCTTC.

This rearrangement joins TRBV11-2 to TRBJ1-6, with D maybe TRBD1 (5 bases). V dropped 3 bases and J dropped 6 bases, with 12 bases sitting between them. The length of the CDR3 is 15 residues. Looked up from germline, CDR1 is SGHAT and CDR2 is FQNNGV. The CDR3 region has the DNA TGTGCCAGCAGCTTGCCGACAGTTATTAATTCACCCCTCCACTTT. It encodes CASSLPTVINSPLHF. Together with reference TRBV11-2 and TRBJ1-6, the CDR3 gives the full variable domain: EAGVAQSPRYKIIEKRQSVAFWCNPISGHATLYWYQQILGQGPKLLIQFQNNGVVDDSQLPKDRFSAERLKGVDSTLKIQPAKLEDSAVYLCASSLPTVINSPLHFGNGTRLTVT.

The V and J genes are TRBV3-1 (or the pseudogene TRBV3-2) and TRBJ2-4; 9 bases agree with TRBD2. The CDR3 runs 18 residues. Trimming took 2 bases from V and 1 from J; bases not matched to a gene: 9. Germline V lookup: CDR1 LGHDT, CDR2 YNNKEL (reference sequence). The CDR3 here is CASSQIPIAGDAKNIQYF. The CDR3 DNA follows: TGTGCCAGCAGCCAAATACCAATAGCGGGGGACGCCAAAAACATTCAGTACTTC.

This sequence joins TRBV3-1 (or the pseudogene TRBV3-2) and TRBJ2-5; D is perhaps TRBD1 (6 bases). V was pared by 6 bases and J by 4 bases, with 6 bases between. This CDR3 spans 11 amino acids. Germline V gene data show CDR1 as LGHDT and CDR2 as YNNKEL (reference sequence). CDR3 bases: TGTGCCAGCAGACAGGGAGAGACCCAGTACTTC. Amino acid sequence: CASRQGETQYF.

The chain combines TRBV18 with TRBJ1-4, with a tentative D call TRBD1 (6 bases). The CDR3 sequence is 14 residues long. Trimming took 2 bases from V and 3 from J, leaving 7 bases between them. From germline, CDR1 is KGHSH and CDR2 LQKENI. This chain's CDR3 is CASSPSGANEKLFF. DNA for the CDR3: TGTGCCAGCTCACCATCAGGGGCTAATGAAAAACTGTTTTTT.

V is TRBV18 and J is TRBJ2-5, with D possibly TRBD1 on 5 matching bases. V lost 3 bases to trimming and J lost 7 bases, with 12 bases between them. This CDR3 spans 13 amino acids. Germline V lookup: CDR1 KGHSH, CDR2 LQKENI. CDR3 sequence: CASSPLKRGTQYF. DNA for the CDR3: TGTGCCAGCTCACCCCTTAAAAGGGGGACCCAGTACTTC.

The gene calls are TRBV20-1 and TRBJ1-1; D possibly corresponds to TRBD1 (6 bases). Trimming took 5 bases from V and 6 from J, leaving 10 bases between them. From germline, CDR1 is DFQATT and CDR2 SNEGSKA (reference sequence). CDR3 size: 11 residues. The CDR3 nucleotides are TGCAGTGCTTTCCCAGGGGCTGAAGCTTTCTTT. It encodes CSAFPGAEAFF.

V usage is TRBV5-1 and J usage is TRBJ1-2; D gene unclear. The CDR3 has 14 amino acids. CDR1 and CDR2 (germline): SGHRS, YFSETQ. The V gene lost 3 bases and the J gene lost 1 base, with 10 bases spanning the gap. CDR3 DNA: TGCGCCAGCAGCTCAGATGGCAGTAACTATGGCTACACCTTC. This gives the protein CASSSDGSNYGYTF.

V is TRBV10-3 and J is TRBJ1-2, with 8 bases lining up with TRBD1. CDR1 is ENHRY and CDR2 is SYGVKD in the germline V gene. J lost 7 bases, V lost 4 bases, and 11 bases had no gene match. This CDR3 contains 15 residues. The CDR3 DNA reads TGTGCCATCAGTGTGCTTACAGGGGGAGCGGTTGGCTACACCTTC. This codes for CAISVLTGGAVGYTF.

This clone was detected a few times. The sample carries other DNA sequences with the same CDR3. CDR3 DNA sequence: TGCGCCAGCAGCTTGGGCCAGGGCTCTAACTATGGCTACACCTTC. This encodes CASSLGQGSNYGYTF. V usage is TRBV5-1 and J usage is TRBJ1-2; maybe TRBD1 (5 bases). The CDR3 totals 15 residues. Germline CDR1 is SGHRS and CDR2 is YFSETQ. The germline V and J ends were trimmed by 0 bases and 0 bases, with 9 bases remaining between them.

The chain joins TRBV5-4 to TRBJ2-3, with 11 bases aligning to TRBD2. The ends lost 2 bases at V and 0 bases at J; junction bases unmatched: 8. Germline lookup yields CDR1 SGHNT and CDR2 YYREEE (reference sequence). This CDR3 has 18 amino acids. CDR3 sequence: CASSFRLAGGSSTDTQYF. CDR3 in DNA: TGTGCCAGCAGCTTCCGTCTAGCGGGGGGATCTAGCACAGATACGCAGTATTTT.

This clone was observed once. J is TRBJ1-1 and V is TRBV2; D is ambiguous. CDR1 and CDR2 from the germline V gene are SNHLY and FYNNEI. V shed 6 bases and J shed 11 bases, with 13 bases lying between them. This CDR3 contains 11 residues. CDR3 protein: CASSSAGWAFF. CDR3 bases: TGTGCCAGCAGCTCTGCCGGGTGGGCTTTCTTT.

The V gene is TRBV5-1, the J gene TRBJ1-2; D may be TRBD1 (6 bases). The CDR3 has 12 amino acids. Trimming stripped 4 bases from V and 9 bases from J, with 13 bases between. CDR1 and CDR2 from the germline V gene are SGHRS and YFSETQ. CDR3 sequence reads: CASSLTGNSYTF. Written as DNA, the CDR3 is TGCGCCAGCAGCCTCACAGGGAACAGCTACACCTTC. Looking up the rest from reference TRBV5-1 and TRBJ1-2 gives the full variable domain: KAGVTQTPRYLIKTRGQQVTLSCSPISGHRSVSWYQQTPGQGLQFLFEYFSETQRNKGNFPGRFSGRQFSNSRSEMNVSTLELGDSALYLCASSLTGNSYTFGSGTRLTVV.

DNA for the CDR3: TGTGCCAGCATACGGCGCGGGGGTTACAATGAGCAGTTCTTC. This encodes CASIRRGGYNEQFF. The chain carries TRBV2 and TRBJ2-1; 7 bases match TRBD2. Trimming took 7 bases from V and 4 from J; bases not matched to a gene: 7. In germline, CDR1 is SNHLY, CDR2 FYNNEI. This CDR3 comprises 14 residues.

The chain has TRBV5-6 and TRBJ2-7; a weak D match, TRBD1 (5 bases). This CDR3 spans 14 amino acids. Trimming left V 3 bases short and J 0 bases short, with 10 bases between. Germline-derived CDR1 and CDR2 are SGHDT and YYEEEE. CDR3 in amino acids: CASSSGFGSYEQYF. The CDR3 nucleotides are TGTGCCAGCAGCTCAGGGTTTGGCTCCTACGAGCAGTACTTC.

This chain links TRBV28 with TRBJ2-1; D is perhaps TRBD2 (5 bases). Germline CDR1 and CDR2: MDHEN and SYDVKM. The V gene lost 8 bases and the J gene lost 4 bases, with 12 bases spanning the gap. This CDR3 has 13 residues. DNA for the CDR3: TGTGCCAGCGCAGAGGGTAGATACAATGAGCAGTTCTTC. It specifies CASAEGRYNEQFF.